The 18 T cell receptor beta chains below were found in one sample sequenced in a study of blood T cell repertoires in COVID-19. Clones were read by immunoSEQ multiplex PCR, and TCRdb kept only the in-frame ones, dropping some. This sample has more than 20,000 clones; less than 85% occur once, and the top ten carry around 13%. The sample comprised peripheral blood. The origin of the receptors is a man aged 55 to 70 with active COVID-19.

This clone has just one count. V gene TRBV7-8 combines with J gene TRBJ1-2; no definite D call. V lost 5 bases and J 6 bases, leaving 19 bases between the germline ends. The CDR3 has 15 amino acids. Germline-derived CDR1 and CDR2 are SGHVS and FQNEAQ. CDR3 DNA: TGTGCCAGCAGCACGCCGGGTAAGGAGAAGCATGGCTACACCTTC. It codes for CASSTPGKEKHGYTF.

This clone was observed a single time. CDR3 region: CASSPTSGGPEQYF. The CDR3 DNA is TGTGCCAGCAGCCCCACATCGGGGGGTCCCGAGCAGTACTTC. J is TRBJ2-7 and V is TRBV7-3; 7 bases map to TRBD2. CDR3 size: 14 residues. With 5 bases clipped from V and 6 bases from J, the junction kept 10 bases outside the gene matches. CDR1 and CDR2 (germline): SGHTA, FQGTGA.

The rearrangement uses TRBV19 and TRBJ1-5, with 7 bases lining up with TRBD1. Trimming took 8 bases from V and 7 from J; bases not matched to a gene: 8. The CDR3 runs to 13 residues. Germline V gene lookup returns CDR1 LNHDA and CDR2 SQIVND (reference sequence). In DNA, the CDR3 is TGTGCCAGTTCTCCGGGACAGCTACAGCCCCAGCATTTT. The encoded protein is CASSPGQLQPQHF.

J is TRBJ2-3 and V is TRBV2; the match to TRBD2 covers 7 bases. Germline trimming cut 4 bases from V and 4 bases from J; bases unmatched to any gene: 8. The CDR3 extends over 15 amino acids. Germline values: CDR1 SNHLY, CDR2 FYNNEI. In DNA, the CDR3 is TGTGCCAGCAGTGCGCTAGCGGCCGGGGCAGATACGCAGTATTTT. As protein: CASSALAAGADTQYF.

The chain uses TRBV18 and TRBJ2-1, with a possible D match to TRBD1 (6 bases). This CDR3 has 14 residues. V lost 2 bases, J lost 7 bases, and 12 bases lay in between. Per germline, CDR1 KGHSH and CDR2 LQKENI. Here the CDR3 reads CASSPVEGVNEQFF. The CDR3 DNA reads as TGTGCCAGCTCACCAGTCGAGGGGGTGAATGAGCAGTTCTTC.

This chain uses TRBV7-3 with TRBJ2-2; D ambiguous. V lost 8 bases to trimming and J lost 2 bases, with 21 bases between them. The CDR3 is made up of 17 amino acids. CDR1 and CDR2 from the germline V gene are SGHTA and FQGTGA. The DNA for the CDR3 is TGTGCCAGCGGCCCAAACGCGGCTCATCTTAACACCGGGGAGCTGTTTTTT. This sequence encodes CASGPNAAHLNTGELFF.

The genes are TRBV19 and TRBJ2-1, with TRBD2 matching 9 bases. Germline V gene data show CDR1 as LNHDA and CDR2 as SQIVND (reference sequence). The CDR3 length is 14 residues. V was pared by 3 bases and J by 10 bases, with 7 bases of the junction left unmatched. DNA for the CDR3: TGTGCCAGTAGTATTGCTAGCGGGATTCGAGAGCAGTTCTTC. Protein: CASSIASGIREQFF.

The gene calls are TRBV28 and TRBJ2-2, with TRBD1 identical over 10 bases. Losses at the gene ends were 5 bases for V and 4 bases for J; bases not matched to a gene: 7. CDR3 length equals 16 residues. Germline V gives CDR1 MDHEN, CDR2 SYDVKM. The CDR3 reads CASSRQGAQATGELFF. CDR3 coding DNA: TGTGCCAGCAGTAGACAGGGGGCCCAGGCCACCGGGGAGCTGTTTTTT.

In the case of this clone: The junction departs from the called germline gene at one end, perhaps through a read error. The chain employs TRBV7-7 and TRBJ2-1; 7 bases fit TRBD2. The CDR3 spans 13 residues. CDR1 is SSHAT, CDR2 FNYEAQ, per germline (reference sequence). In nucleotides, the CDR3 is TGTGCTAGCAGCTTTGGACTAGTCGATGAGCAGTTCTTC. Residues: CASSFGLVDEQFF.

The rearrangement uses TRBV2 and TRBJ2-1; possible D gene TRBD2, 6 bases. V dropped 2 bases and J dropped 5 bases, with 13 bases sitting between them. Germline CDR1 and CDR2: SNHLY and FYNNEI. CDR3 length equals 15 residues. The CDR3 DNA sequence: TGTGCCAGCAGTGAATCGGTAGCGGAGAACAATGAGCAGTTCTTC. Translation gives CASSESVAENNEQFF.

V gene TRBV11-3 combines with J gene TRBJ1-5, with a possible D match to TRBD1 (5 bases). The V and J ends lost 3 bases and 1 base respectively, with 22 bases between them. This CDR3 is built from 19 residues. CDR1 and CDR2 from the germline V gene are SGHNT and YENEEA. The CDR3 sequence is CASSLGDCPLKWSNQPQHF. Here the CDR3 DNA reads TGTGCCAGCAGCTTGGGGGACTGCCCCCTTAAGTGGAGCAATCAGCCCCAGCATTTT. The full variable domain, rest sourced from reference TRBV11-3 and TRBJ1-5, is EAGVVQSPRYKIIEKKQPVAFWCNPISGHNTLYWYLQNLGQGPELLIRYENEEAVDDSQLPKDRFSAERLKGVDSTLKIQPAELGDSAVYLCASSLGDCPLKWSNQPQHFGDGTRLSIL.

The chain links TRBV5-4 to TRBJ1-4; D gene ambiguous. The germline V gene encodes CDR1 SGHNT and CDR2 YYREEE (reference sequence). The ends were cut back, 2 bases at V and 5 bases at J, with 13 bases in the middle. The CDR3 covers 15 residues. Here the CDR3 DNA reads TGTGCCAGCAGCTTTCGGACGGGAGGAAATGAAAAACTGTTTTTT. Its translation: CASSFRTGGNEKLFF.

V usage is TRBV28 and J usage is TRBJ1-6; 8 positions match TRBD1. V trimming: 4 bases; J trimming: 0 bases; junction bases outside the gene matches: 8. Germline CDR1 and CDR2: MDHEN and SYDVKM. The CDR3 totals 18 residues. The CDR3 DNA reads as TGTGCCAGCAGTTCCGGACAGGGAGGTGTCTCCTATAATTCACCCCTCCACTTT. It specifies CASSSGQGGVSYNSPLHF.

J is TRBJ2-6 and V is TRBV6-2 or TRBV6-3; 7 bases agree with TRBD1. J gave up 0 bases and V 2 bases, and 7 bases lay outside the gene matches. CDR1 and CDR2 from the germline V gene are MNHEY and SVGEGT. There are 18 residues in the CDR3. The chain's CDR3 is CASSYPTGIPSGANVLTF. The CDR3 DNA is TGTGCCAGCAGTTACCCGACAGGGATACCCTCTGGGGCCAACGTCCTGACTTTC.

CDR3 DNA: TGTGCCAGCAGTAAGTATGAGGGGAACACTGAAGCTTTCTTT. Translated: CASSKYEGNTEAFF. The V call is TRBV5-4, the J call TRBJ1-1; D not certain. The V end lost 5 bases, the J end lost 1 base, and 12 bases lay between the germline ends. The CDR3 is made up of 14 amino acids. CDR1 and CDR2 from the germline V gene are SGHNT and YYREEE (reference sequence).

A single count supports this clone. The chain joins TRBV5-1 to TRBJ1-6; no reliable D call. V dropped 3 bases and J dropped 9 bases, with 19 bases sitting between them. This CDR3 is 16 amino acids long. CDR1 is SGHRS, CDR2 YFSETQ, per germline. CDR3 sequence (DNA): TGCGCCAGCAGCTGGGAGGGCCGGGTAAGCACTTCACCCCTCCACTTT. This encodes CASSWEGRVSTSPLHF.

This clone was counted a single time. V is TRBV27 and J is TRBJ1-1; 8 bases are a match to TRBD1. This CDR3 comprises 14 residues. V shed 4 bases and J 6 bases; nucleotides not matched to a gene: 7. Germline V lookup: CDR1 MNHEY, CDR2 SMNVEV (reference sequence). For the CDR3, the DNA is TGTGCCAGCAGTTCCGACAGGGGCAGGGCTGAAGCTTTCTTT. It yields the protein CASSSDRGRAEAFF.

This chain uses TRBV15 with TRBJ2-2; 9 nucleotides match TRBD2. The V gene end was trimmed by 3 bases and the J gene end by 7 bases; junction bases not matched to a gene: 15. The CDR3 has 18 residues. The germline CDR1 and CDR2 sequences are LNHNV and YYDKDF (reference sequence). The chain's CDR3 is CATSRIPPREGLGGELFF. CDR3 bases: TGTGCCACCAGCAGGATCCCCCCGCGGGAGGGCCTCGGCGGGGAGCTGTTTTTT. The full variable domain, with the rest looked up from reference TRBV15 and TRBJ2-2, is DAMVIQNPRYQVTQFGKPVTLSCSQTLNHNVMYWYQQKSSQAPKLLFHYYDKDFNNEADTPDNFQSRRPNTSFCFLDIRSPGLGDTAMYLCATSRIPPREGLGGELFFGEGSRLTVL.